The source of this TCR beta chain is a study of long-term antiretroviral therapy in people with HIV. Samples were assayed with immunoSEQ v3.0 at survey level. TCRdb's table, derived via immunoSEQ multiplex PCR, lists solely in-frame clones and lacks some. The table lists more than 20,000 clones, around 90% of them singletons. As regards this clone: Its antigen is unknown.

Regarding the study as a whole: ART-treated samples gained diversity yet remained below transplant donor controls. HIV repertoires spanned narrower CDR3 length ranges than controls.

The CDR3 extends over 16 amino acids. From germline, CDR1 is MDHEN and CDR2 SYDVKM. The ends were cut back, 4 bases at V and 5 bases at J, with 20 bases in the middle. The cryopreserved samples used held about 0.95-10 million PBMC prior to extraction of DNA. V gene TRBV28 combines with J gene TRBJ1-2, with D hard to call. The TCR comes from a man in his fifties with HIV. The sequenced sample was unsorted PBMCs, obtained 1.8 years before starting antiretroviral therapy. The DNA for the CDR3 is TGTGCCAGCAGTTACCCCGGGTTGGAGACATGGTATGGCTACACCTTC. Protein: CASSYPGLETWYGYTF.